The next 30 T cell receptor beta chains were all read from a single sample in a study of beta chain features in type 1 diabetes. Expressed TCRB transcripts were sequenced after all isolated RNA was converted to cDNA. Some clones are missing from TCRdb's copy, which holds only in-frame ones; the method was immunoSEQ multiplex PCR. Of nearly 250,000 clones in the sample, under 70% were seen once. Material: naive CD4+ T cells from blood. These TCRs come from a man aged 25 to 40 in good health.

This sequence joins TRBV5-4 and TRBJ1-1; no reliable D call. Germline lookup yields CDR1 SGHNT and CDR2 YYREEE (reference sequence). The CDR3 has 14 amino acids. Deletions cut 4 bases from V and 7 bases from J, with 17 bases between. This chain's CDR3 is CASSPSGNAGEAFF. As DNA, the CDR3 is TGTGCCAGCAGCCCAAGCGGGAACGCTGGTGAAGCTTTCTTT.

This clone has just a few counts. The chain has TRBV9 and TRBJ1-1; the D gene is possibly TRBD1 (5 bases). V lost 6 bases and J lost 2, with 14 bases in between. Germline V CDR1 and CDR2: SGDLS, YYNGEE. The CDR3 has 14 residues. The DNA for the CDR3 is TGTGCCAGCACTTTGGGGGGTTCAAACACTGAAGCTTTCTTT. Protein: CASTLGGSNTEAFF. Drawing the rest from reference TRBV9 and TRBJ1-1, the complete variable domain is DSGVTQTPKHLITATGQRVTLRCSPRSGDLSVYWYQQSLDQGLQFLIQYYNGEERAKGNILERFSAQQFPDLHSELNLSSLELGDSALYFCASTLGGSNTEAFFGQGTRLTVV.

V is TRBV29-1 and J is TRBJ1-2; D not certain. The germline V gene encodes CDR1 SQVTM and CDR2 ANQGSEA. The length of the CDR3 is 12 residues. Trimming left V 1 base short and J 8 bases short, with 11 bases between. CDR3 in DNA: TGCAGCGTTGAAGGCGCATACGGGGGCTACACCTTC. Translated: CSVEGAYGGYTF.

This clone was seen a single time. The chain joins TRBV18 to TRBJ2-2; 9 bases agree with TRBD1. The CDR3 is made up of 15 amino acids. The trim removed 3 bases at V and 4 bases at J, leaving 3 bases unmatched. In germline, CDR1 is KGHSH, CDR2 LQKENI. The CDR3 is CASSPDRGGTGELFF. CDR3 bases: TGTGCCAGCTCACCGGACAGGGGAGGCACCGGGGAGCTGTTTTTT.

The V gene is TRBV7-7, the J gene TRBJ1-6, with 8 bases lining up with TRBD1. V trimming: 6 bases; J trimming: 10 bases; junction bases outside the gene matches: 14. Germline CDR1 reads SSHAT; CDR2 reads FNYEAQ (reference sequence). CDR3 length: 16 amino acids. The CDR3 loop reads CASRPQAGQGSSPLHF. The DNA for the CDR3 is TGTGCCAGCAGACCACAAGCCGGACAGGGCTCATCACCCCTCCACTTT.

The chain joins TRBV14 to TRBJ2-7, with D possibly TRBD2 on 5 matching bases. This CDR3 is built from 14 residues. The V and J ends lost 3 bases and 5 bases respectively, with 14 bases between them. Germline CDR1 reads SGHDN; CDR2 reads FVKESK. The CDR3 DNA sequence: TGTGCCAGCAGCCAGATGAAACCGGGGAACGAGCAGTACTTC. Translation: CASSQMKPGNEQYF. Supplemented by reference TRBV14 and TRBJ2-7, the full variable domain reads EAGVTQFPSHSVIEKGQTVTLRCDPISGHDNLYWYRRVMGKEIKFLLHFVKESKQDESGMPNNRFLAERTGGTYSTLKVQPAELEDSGVYFCASSQMKPGNEQYFGPGTRLTVT.

The rearrangement joins TRBV4-3 to TRBJ2-7; the D gene is possibly TRBD2 (6 bases). The CDR3 consists of 14 residues. Per germline, CDR1 LGHNA and CDR2 YSLEER. V was clipped by 2 bases and J by 6 bases, with 14 bases between them. The chain's CDR3 is CASSQFRRASEQYF. The CDR3 bases are TGCGCCAGCAGCCAATTTAGGAGGGCCTCCGAGCAGTACTTC.

The CDR3 coding sequence is TGTGCCAGCAGCTTAGGAAGAGATTACTACGAGCAGTACTTC. Translation: CASSLGRDYYEQYF. The rearrangement uses TRBV7-9 and TRBJ2-7; D gene uncertain. Germline V lookup: CDR1 SEHNR, CDR2 FQNEAQ (reference sequence). The CDR3 has 14 residues. Deletions cut 1 base from V and 3 bases from J, with 10 bases between.

As for this clone: This sample also contains other DNA sequences that code for the same CDR3. The chain uses TRBV30 and TRBJ1-1; D is unclear. CDR3 size: 13 residues. CDR1 is GTSNPN and CDR2 is SVGIG in the germline V gene (reference sequence). Trimming cost V 2 bases and J 1 base, with 8 bases left between them. This CDR3 reads CAWSKEGNTEAFF. CDR3 DNA: TGTGCCTGGAGTAAAGAAGGGAACACTGAAGCTTTCTTT.

The chain has TRBV7-2 and TRBJ2-3; 12 bases are a match to TRBD2. Germline CDR1 reads SGHTA; CDR2 reads FQGNSA. V gave up 4 bases and J gave up 2 bases; unmatched junction bases: 4. This CDR3 has 16 residues. The CDR3 is CASSSWTSGNTDTQYF. The CDR3 DNA is TGTGCCAGCAGCTCCTGGACTAGCGGGAACACAGATACGCAGTATTTT. The variable domain in full, completed from reference TRBV7-2 and TRBJ2-3, reads GAGVSQSPSNKVTEKGKDVELRCDPISGHTALYWYRQSLGQGLEFLIYFQGNSAPDKSGLPSDRFSAERTGGSVSTLTIQRTQQEDSAVYLCASSSWTSGNTDTQYFGPGTRLTVL.

This clone turned up a few times. J is TRBJ2-3 and V is TRBV6-5; 7 bases are a match to TRBD1. The CDR3 is made up of 14 amino acids. With V trimmed by 6 bases and J by 1 base, 4 bases remained unmatched. Per the germline V gene, CDR1 is MNHEY and CDR2 is SVGAGI. CDR3 sequence: CASRRTGGTDTQYF. The DNA of the CDR3 is TGTGCCAGCAGACGGACAGGAGGCACAGATACGCAGTATTTT.

This clone was counted between two and nine times. The chain links TRBV30 to TRBJ2-6; D is perhaps TRBD1 (5 bases). V dropped 2 bases and J dropped 4 bases, with 12 bases sitting between them. The CDR3 length is 15 residues. Germline V gene data show CDR1 as GTSNPN and CDR2 as SVGIG (reference sequence). Here the CDR3 DNA reads TGTGCCTGGAGTCCGGGCAGGGCCGGGGCCAACGTCCTGACTTTC. Translating it yields CAWSPGRAGANVLTF.

The chain recombines TRBV7-9 with TRBJ1-2, with a possible D match to TRBD1 (5 bases). Between the trimmed V and J ends, which lost 4 bases and 4 bases, there was a span of 13 bases. This CDR3 spans 14 amino acids. Germline V lookup: CDR1 SEHNR, CDR2 FQNEAQ (reference sequence). The CDR3 protein is CASSSSGRGYGYTF. The CDR3 DNA is TGTGCCAGCAGCTCGTCCGGGAGGGGCTATGGCTACACCTTC.

The chain is built from TRBV4-3 and TRBJ2-1; the D is unclear. This CDR3 region has 13 residues. Trimming took off 1 base at V and 7 bases at J, with 8 bases between the two ends. Germline CDR1 is LGHNA and CDR2 is YSLEER. CDR3 coding DNA: TGCGCCAGCAGCCAAGGGTTATCAAATGAGCAGTTCTTC. It encodes CASSQGLSNEQFF.

This clone appeared a few times. The genes are TRBV7-2 and TRBJ2-1, with TRBD2 matching over 9 bases. From germline, CDR1 is SGHTA and CDR2 FQGNSA. The J segment lost 3 bases and the V segment lost 5 bases, leaving 8 bases of the junction unmatched. The CDR3 totals 16 residues. CDR3 region: CASSLPGLAGYNEQFF. CDR3 sequence (DNA): TGTGCCAGCAGCCTCCCGGGACTAGCTGGCTACAATGAGCAGTTCTTC.

Turning to this clone: Distinct nucleotide sequences in the sample also encode this CDR3. The chain combines TRBV29-1 with TRBJ2-7; 9 bases are a match to TRBD1. V was clipped by 4 bases and J by 5 bases; unmatched bases: 3. CDR3 size: 12 residues. Germline V gene lookup returns CDR1 SQVTM and CDR2 ANQGSEA. The DNA of the CDR3 is TGCAGCGTTGGTACAGGGGGCAACGAGCAGTACTTC. Protein sequence: CSVGTGGNEQYF.

The rearrangement links TRBV7-2 to TRBJ2-7; D not resolved. The V and J ends lost 3 bases and 4 bases respectively, with 10 bases between them. This CDR3 has 13 residues. Looked up from germline, CDR1 is SGHTA and CDR2 is FQGNSA. The DNA for the CDR3 is TGTGCCAGCAGCTTCTTGCGGAATTACGAGCAGTACTTC. This encodes CASSFLRNYEQYF.

The chain has TRBV30 and TRBJ2-2; D unresolved. Trimming stripped 2 bases from V and 4 bases from J, with 5 bases between. Per the germline V gene, CDR1 is GTSNPN and CDR2 is SVGIG (reference sequence). The CDR3 sequence is 12 residues long. The DNA of the CDR3 is TGTGCCTGGAGTCAAGCCACCGGGGAGCTGTTTTTT. Translated: CAWSQATGELFF. Full variable domain (outside the CDR3, taken from reference TRBV30 and TRBJ2-2): SQTIHQWPATLVQPVGSPLSLECTVEGTSNPNLYWYRQAAGRGLQLLFYSVGIGQISSEVPQNLSASRPQDRQFILSSKKLLLSDSGFYLCAWSQATGELFFGEGSRLTVL.

This clone was detected only once. Other DNA sequences in this specimen translate into the identical CDR3. The chain is built from TRBV30 and TRBJ2-3; D perhaps matches TRBD2 (6 bases). The CDR3 spans 12 residues. V was clipped by 0 bases and J by 6 bases, with 7 bases between them. Germline CDR1 GTSNPN, CDR2 SVGIG (reference sequence). DNA of the CDR3: TGTGCCTGGAGTGTAGGAGGGGATACGCAGTATTTT. Translating it yields CAWSVGGDTQYF.

This chain connects TRBV28 to TRBJ2-1; 10 bases are a match to TRBD2. The CDR3 consists of 14 residues. J was trimmed by 8 bases and V by 6 bases; bases with no gene match: 7. Germline V gene sequence: CDR1 MDHEN, CDR2 SYDVKM. CDR3 nucleotides: TGTGCCAGCAGCTACGGGACTAGCGCGGATGAGCAGTTCTTC. Encoded protein: CASSYGTSADEQFF.

This clone was picked up a small number of times. The chain joins TRBV30 to TRBJ1-1, with 8 bases identical to TRBD1. Germline CDR1 is GTSNPN and CDR2 is SVGIG (reference sequence). This CDR3 region has 15 residues. The V segment lost 4 bases and the J segment 1 base; nucleotides outside the gene matches: 8. The CDR3 region is CAWTKQGQANTEAFF. Here the CDR3 DNA reads TGTGCCTGGACCAAGCAGGGACAGGCGAACACTGAAGCTTTCTTT.

This sequence joins TRBV30 and TRBJ2-3; D is perhaps TRBD1 or TRBD2 (5 bases each). CDR1 GTSNPN and CDR2 SVGIG come from the germline V gene (reference sequence). V dropped 0 bases and J dropped 5 bases, with 15 bases sitting between them. CDR3 length: 15 residues. CDR3 residues: CAWSVGDRPGDTQYF. The CDR3 nucleotides read TGTGCCTGGAGTGTGGGGGATCGCCCCGGAGATACGCAGTATTTT.

The chain links TRBV11-2 to TRBJ2-3; D not certain. This CDR3 has 13 residues. Germline V gene lookup returns CDR1 SGHAT and CDR2 FQNNGV. The germline V and J ends were trimmed by 1 base and 2 bases, with 4 bases remaining between them. Here the CDR3 DNA reads TGTGCCAGCAGCTTAGGGGCCACAGATACGCAGTATTTT. It encodes CASSLGATDTQYF.

The V gene is TRBV30, the J gene TRBJ2-2, with no clear D. CDR1 is GTSNPN, CDR2 SVGIG, per germline (reference sequence). Trimming pared 5 bases from V and 5 bases from J, leaving 6 bases between. CDR3 size: 11 residues. CDR3: CAWARTGELFF. CDR3 sequence (DNA): TGTGCCTGGGCTAGGACCGGGGAGCTGTTTTTT.

The chain couples TRBV28 to TRBJ2-1; TRBD2 matches at 8 bases. Trimming cost V 5 bases and J 10 bases; bases outside gene matches: 16. The length of the CDR3 is 16 residues. Germline V gene data show CDR1 as MDHEN and CDR2 as SYDVKM. CDR3 bases: TGTGCCAGCAGTCCTGACCTTCGCGGGAGGAGAGGGGAGCAGTTCTTC. Translating it yields CASSPDLRGRRGEQFF. The full variable domain, in which reference TRBV28 and TRBJ2-1 provide the parts outside the CDR3, is DVKVTQSSRYLVKRTGEKVFLECVQDMDHENMFWYRQDPGLGLRLIYFSYDVKMKEKGDIPEGYSVSREKKERFSLILESASTNQTSMYLCASSPDLRGRRGEQFFGPGTRLTVL.

This clone showed up just once. This sequence joins TRBV10-3 and TRBJ1-1; the D is unclear. V lost 4 bases and J 1 base, leaving 7 bases between the germline ends. The CDR3 contains 13 residues. Germline loops: CDR1 ENHRY, CDR2 SYGVKD. CDR3 sequence: CAISGVGNTEAFF. DNA of the CDR3: TGTGCCATCAGTGGGGTTGGGAACACTGAAGCTTTCTTT.

There are a few counts of this clone. CDR3: CAWRDRVANIQYF. CDR3 nucleotides: TGTGCCTGGAGGGACAGGGTGGCAAACATTCAGTACTTC. The chain joins TRBV30 to TRBJ2-4; 8 bases line up with TRBD1. CDR1 is GTSNPN and CDR2 is SVGIG in the germline V gene (reference sequence). Unmatched junction bases numbered 4, after V lost 3 bases and J lost 6 bases. This CDR3 comprises 13 residues.

This chain joins TRBV30 and TRBJ2-2; TRBD1 matches 8 bases. V lost 5 bases and J lost 1; bases outside the gene matches: 0. Germline V gene sequence: CDR1 GTSNPN, CDR2 SVGIG (reference sequence). This CDR3 is built from 13 residues. CDR3 amino acids: CAWGTGNTGELFF. For the CDR3, the DNA is TGTGCCTGGGGGACAGGGAACACCGGGGAGCTGTTTTTT. Drawing the rest from reference TRBV30 and TRBJ2-2, the complete variable domain is SQTIHQWPATLVQPVGSPLSLECTVEGTSNPNLYWYRQAAGRGLQLLFYSVGIGQISSEVPQNLSASRPQDRQFILSSKKLLLSDSGFYLCAWGTGNTGELFFGEGSRLTVL.

The chain combines TRBV9 with TRBJ1-5; TRBD1 matches at 9 bases. Germline CDR1 SGDLS, CDR2 YYNGEE. The ends lost 3 bases at V and 7 bases at J; junction bases unmatched: 5. This CDR3 region has 14 residues. The CDR3 nucleotides are TGTGCCAGCAGCGCTGGGACAGGGAAACAGCCCCAGCATTTT. It translates to CASSAGTGKQPQHF.

The J gene is TRBJ2-4, the V gene TRBV2, with D unclear. V lost 0 bases, J lost 0 bases, and 6 bases lay in between. Germline V CDR1 and CDR2: SNHLY, FYNNEI. The length of the CDR3 is 15 residues. The CDR3 loop reads CASSEARVAKNIQYF. CDR3 nucleotides: TGTGCCAGCAGTGAAGCCCGAGTAGCCAAAAACATTCAGTACTTC.